This TCR beta chain was sequenced in a study of blood T cell repertoires in COVID-19. Study at large: Collection of acute and convalescent COVID-19 samples took place in the United States, Italy and Spain.

How the authors handled the data: Estimation of nucleated cell counts was performed using reference gene primer amplification. Sequencing was performed with immunoSEQ multiplex PCR; in TCRdb, only in-frame clones are kept and a portion is missing. Clone size and the V and J calls come from that table; the DNA yielded D and trimming. The table has 60,000 to 65,000 clones, around 84% seen once; the top ten hold approximately 5.6%. Germline-derived CDR1 and CDR2 are SNHLY and FYNNEI. V lost 2 bases, J lost 2 bases, and 10 bases lay in between. CDR3 length: 15 amino acids. The rearrangement joins TRBV2 to TRBJ1-5, with a weak D call TRBD1 (5 bases). The sample was peripheral blood. The source of this sequence is a woman aged 60-75 years with acute or convalescent COVID-19. The CDR3 is CASSELGAGNQPQHF. The CDR3 region has the DNA TGTGCCAGCAGTGAATTAGGGGCGGGCAATCAGCCCCAGCATTTT. Together with reference TRBV2 and TRBJ1-5, the CDR3 gives the full variable domain: EPEVTQTPSHQVTQMGQEVILRCVPISNHLYFYWYRQILGQKVEFLVSFYNNEISEKSEIFDDQFSVERPDGSNFTLKIRSTKLEDSAMYFCASSELGAGNQPQHFGDGTRLSIL.